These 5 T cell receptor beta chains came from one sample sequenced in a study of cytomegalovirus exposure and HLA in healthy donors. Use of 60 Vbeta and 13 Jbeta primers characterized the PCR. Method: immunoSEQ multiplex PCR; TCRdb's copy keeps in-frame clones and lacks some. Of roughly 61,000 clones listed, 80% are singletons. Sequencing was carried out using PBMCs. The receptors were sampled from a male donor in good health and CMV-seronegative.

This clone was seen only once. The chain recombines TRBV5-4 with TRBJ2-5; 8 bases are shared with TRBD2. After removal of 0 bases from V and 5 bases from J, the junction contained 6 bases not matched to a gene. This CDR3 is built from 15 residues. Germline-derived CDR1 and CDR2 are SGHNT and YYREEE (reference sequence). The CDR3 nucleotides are TGTGCCAGCAGCTTGGTCGGGACTAGTGAGGAGACCCAGTACTTC. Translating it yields CASSLVGTSEETQYF. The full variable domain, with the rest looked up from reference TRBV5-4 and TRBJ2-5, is ETGVTQSPTHLIKTRGQQVTLRCSSQSGHNTVSWYQQALGQGPQFIFQYYREEENGRGNFPPRFSGLQFPNYSSELNVNALELDDSALYLCASSLVGTSEETQYFGPGTRLLVL.

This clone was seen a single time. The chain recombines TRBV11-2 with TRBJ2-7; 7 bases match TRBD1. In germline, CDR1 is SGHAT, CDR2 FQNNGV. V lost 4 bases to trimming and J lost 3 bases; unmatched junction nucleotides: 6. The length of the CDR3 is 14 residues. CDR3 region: CASSSTRQGYEQYF. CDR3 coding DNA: TGTGCCAGCAGCTCAACCCGACAGGGCTACGAGCAGTACTTC.

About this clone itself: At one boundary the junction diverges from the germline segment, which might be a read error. This CDR3 is CSSIPGQSLGPNEKLFF. The CDR3 DNA is TGTTCCAGCATCCCGGGACAGTCTCTGGGGCCGAATGAAAAACTGTTTTTT. The gene calls are TRBV7-9 and TRBJ1-4; 7 bases fit TRBD1. Germline CDR1 and CDR2: SEHNR and FQNEAQ (reference sequence). This CDR3 has 17 amino acids.

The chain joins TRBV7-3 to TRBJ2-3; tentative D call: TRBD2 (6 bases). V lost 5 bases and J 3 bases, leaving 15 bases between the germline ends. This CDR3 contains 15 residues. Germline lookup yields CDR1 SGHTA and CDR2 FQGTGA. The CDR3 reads CASSRRIGGTDTQYF. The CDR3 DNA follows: TGTGCCAGCAGCCGCCGGATCGGGGGTACAGATACGCAGTATTTT.

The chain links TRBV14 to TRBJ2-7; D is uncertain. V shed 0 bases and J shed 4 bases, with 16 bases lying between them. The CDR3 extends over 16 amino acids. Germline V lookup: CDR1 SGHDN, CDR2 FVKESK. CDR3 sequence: CASSQDPRFALYEQYF. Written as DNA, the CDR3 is TGTGCCAGCAGCCAAGATCCCCGGTTTGCCTTATACGAGCAGTACTTC.